These 22 T cell receptor beta chains share one sample of origin, sequenced in a study of cytomegalovirus exposure and HLA in healthy donors (TCRdb year 2017). The method behind the library was the immunoSEQ multiplex PCR assay. For the multiplex PCR, a mixture combining 60 forward primers for TCR Vbeta segments and 13 reverse primers for TCR Jbeta segments was used. The table was pulled from immuneACCESS by TCRdb, which kept in-frame rearrangements only. Such tables lose some clones; where checked, under half of the loss comes from unresolved V genes, and the rest has no known cause. The sample table records about 89,000 clones; 85% of these occur just once. 6% to 7.5% of the sample rests with the top ten. Sequencing was performed on PBMCs. The origin of the receptors is a man in his forties in good health and CMV-seropositive.

V and J are TRBV30 and TRBJ1-6; a weak D match, TRBD1 (5 bases). Germline CDR1 reads GTSNPN; CDR2 reads SVGIG (reference sequence). Trimming cost V 0 bases and J 10 bases, with 13 bases left between them. This CDR3 comprises 14 residues. CDR3 coding DNA: TGTGCCTGGAGTGTCTTGCAGGGAAGCTCACCCCTCCACTTT. It translates to CAWSVLQGSSPLHF.

The J gene is TRBJ1-3, the V gene TRBV29-1; D is ambiguous. With 4 bases removed from V and 3 bases from J, the gap between germline ends came to 10 bases. This CDR3 has 13 residues. CDR1 is SQVTM, CDR2 ANQGSEA, per germline. The CDR3 sequence: CSVAPQFGNTIYF. CDR3 DNA: TGCAGCGTTGCCCCACAGTTTGGAAACACCATATATTTT.

This clone was recorded only once. The chain carries TRBV5-4 and TRBJ2-1, with a weak D call TRBD2 (5 bases). V lost 0 bases and J 4 bases, leaving 20 bases between the germline ends. Germline V lookup: CDR1 SGHNT, CDR2 YYREEE (reference sequence). CDR3 length: 18 residues. The CDR3 spells CASSLEGLADPFYNEQFF. CDR3 DNA sequence: TGTGCCAGCAGCTTGGAGGGCCTAGCAGATCCCTTTTACAATGAGCAGTTCTTC. The whole variable domain, remainder taken from reference TRBV5-4 and TRBJ2-1, is ETGVTQSPTHLIKTRGQQVTLRCSSQSGHNTVSWYQQALGQGPQFIFQYYREEENGRGNFPPRFSGLQFPNYSSELNVNALELDDSALYLCASSLEGLADPFYNEQFFGPGTRLTVL.

This chain joins TRBV27 and TRBJ2-3; 7 bases match TRBD2. The CDR3 sequence is 14 residues long. Germline assignment: CDR1 MNHEY and CDR2 SMNVEV (reference sequence). The V gene end was trimmed by 2 bases and the J gene end by 1 base; junction bases not matched to a gene: 0. The CDR3 coding sequence is TGTGCCAGCAGTTTAGGGGGGGGCACAGATACGCAGTATTTT. It specifies CASSLGGGTDTQYF.

DNA for the CDR3: TGTGCCTGGAGTACGGGGGGGAGGAACTTGCTTAGGGGCTACACCTTC. This sequence encodes CAWSTGGRNLLRGYTF. The chain joins TRBV30 to TRBJ1-2; D is perhaps TRBD1 (5 bases). V lost 2 bases and J lost 8, with 24 bases in between. The CDR3 is 16 amino acids. Germline V gene data show CDR1 as GTSNPN and CDR2 as SVGIG (reference sequence).

V is TRBV7-9 and J is TRBJ1-5; TRBD1 agrees at 8 bases. The V segment lost 6 bases and the J segment 0 bases; nucleotides outside the gene matches: 7. The germline CDR1 and CDR2 sequences are SEHNR and FQNEAQ (reference sequence). The CDR3 loop spans 16 amino acids. The CDR3 loop is CASSPTGGGSNQPQHF. The CDR3 DNA reads TGTGCCAGCAGTCCCACAGGGGGGGGTAGCAATCAGCCCCAGCATTTT.

The rearrangement joins TRBV29-1 to TRBJ1-2; TRBD1 matches 7 bases. The CDR3 sequence is 12 residues long. Germline CDR1 SQVTM, CDR2 ANQGSEA. V shed 3 bases and J 6 bases; nucleotides not matched to a gene: 4. CDR3 loop: CSVDTGTDGYTF. The CDR3 DNA is TGCAGCGTTGATACAGGGACAGATGGCTACACCTTC.

The chain carries TRBV6-5 and TRBJ2-5; a weak D match, TRBD2 (5 bases). V was cut by 7 bases and J by 2 bases, with 14 bases left in between. Germline loops: CDR1 MNHEY, CDR2 SVGAGI. This CDR3 spans 14 amino acids. CDR3 sequence: CASTTGGLQETQYF. The DNA for the CDR3 is TGTGCCAGCACCACCGGCGGGCTACAAGAGACCCAGTACTTC.

A single count supports this clone. The identical CDR3 is also encoded by other nucleotide sequences in the sample. This chain joins TRBV5-1 and TRBJ1-2; 10 positions match TRBD1. Germline CDR1 SGHRS, CDR2 YFSETQ. Unmatched junction bases numbered 4, after V lost 4 bases and J lost 7 bases. The CDR3 loop spans 13 amino acids. The CDR3 spells CASSQGQGGGYTF. The CDR3, as DNA: TGCGCCAGCAGCCAAGGACAGGGGGGTGGCTACACCTTC.

This chain uses TRBV7-2 with TRBJ2-7, with 10 bases matching TRBD1. Germline trimming cut 3 bases from V and 4 bases from J; bases unmatched to any gene: 3. The V gene's germline CDR1 is SGHTA and CDR2 FQGNSA. The CDR3 consists of 14 residues. The CDR3 sequence is CASSLWTGGYEQYF. CDR3 nucleotides: TGTGCCAGCAGCTTGTGGACAGGGGGGTACGAGCAGTACTTC.

The table lists this clone with a few counts. The chain employs TRBV30 and TRBJ2-7, with 7 bases identical to TRBD1. Germline V lookup: CDR1 GTSNPN, CDR2 SVGIG (reference sequence). V gave up 5 bases and J gave up 7 bases; unmatched junction bases: 8. CDR3 length: 12 residues. As DNA, the CDR3 is TGTGCCTGGGGGACAGACAAGGGAGAGCAGTACTTC. The encoded protein is CAWGTDKGEQYF.

The chain joins TRBV5-4 to TRBJ2-1; the D gene is possibly TRBD2 (5 bases). The CDR3 length is 14 residues. Trimming removed 1 base at V and 14 bases at J, with 19 bases between. The germline V gene encodes CDR1 SGHNT and CDR2 YYREEE (reference sequence). For the CDR3, the DNA is TGTGCCAGCAGCTTGCGAGAGGGTGGTTTGGTCGAGTTCTTC. This translates into CASSLREGGLVEFF.

This chain connects TRBV7-6 to TRBJ1-1, with 10 bases identical to TRBD1. This CDR3 is built from 15 residues. Germline V gives CDR1 SGHVS, CDR2 FNYEAQ. Trimming cost V 5 bases and J 5 bases; bases outside gene matches: 8. As DNA, the CDR3 is TGTGCCAGCAGCAAAAGACAGGGGGCGGGAACTGAAGCTTTCTTT. It translates to CASSKRQGAGTEAFF. The full variable domain, rest sourced from reference TRBV7-6 and TRBJ1-1, is GAGVSQSPRYKVTKRGQDVALRCDPISGHVSLYWYRQALGQGPEFLTYFNYEAQQDKSGLPNDRFSAERPEGSISTLTIQRTEQRDSAMYRCASSKRQGAGTEAFFGQGTRLTVV.

The chain links TRBV23-1 to TRBJ2-1, with 9 bases fitting TRBD1. TRBV23-1 is an ORF, and what it does is uncertain. The CDR3 totals 19 residues. V lost 5 bases, J lost 5 bases, and 19 bases stayed unmatched. The CDR3 spells CASSLQGAPMGRRDNEQFF. DNA of the CDR3: TGCGCCAGCAGTTTACAGGGGGCCCCTATGGGGAGACGCGACAATGAGCAGTTCTTC.

The V and J genes are TRBV5-1 and TRBJ2-5; the D gene is possibly TRBD1 (5 bases). Trimming shortened V by 2 bases and J by 5 bases, and 10 bases separated the two germline ends. Germline loops: CDR1 SGHRS, CDR2 YFSETQ. The CDR3 contains 13 residues. The CDR3 region has the DNA TGCGCCAGCAGCTTACGACAGATGGAGACCCAGTACTTC. Protein sequence: CASSLRQMETQYF.

The J gene is TRBJ2-5, the V gene TRBV19; a possible D gene is TRBD2 (5 bases). The V gene lost 3 bases and the J gene lost 1 base, with 15 bases spanning the gap. The CDR3 sequence is 16 residues long. CDR1 LNHDA and CDR2 SQIVND come from the germline V gene (reference sequence). The CDR3 region has the DNA TGTGCCAGTAGTATTGGTGGTGGGCGGGCCCAAGAGACCCAGTACTTC. Translating gives CASSIGGGRAQETQYF.

This CDR3 is CASSTVPSGGYNEQFF. As DNA, the CDR3 is TGCGCCAGCAGCACCGTTCCTAGCGGGGGATACAATGAGCAGTTCTTC. The chain recombines TRBV5-1 with TRBJ2-1; 10 bases match TRBD2. The germline V gene encodes CDR1 SGHRS and CDR2 YFSETQ. The CDR3 has 16 residues. Germline trimming cut 4 bases from V and 4 bases from J; bases unmatched to any gene: 8.

The gene calls are TRBV5-1 and TRBJ2-3; 9 nucleotides line up with TRBD2. Germline assignment: CDR1 SGHRS and CDR2 YFSETQ. CDR3 length: 16 residues. The V gene end was trimmed by 0 bases and the J gene end by 3 bases; junction bases not matched to a gene: 5. CDR3 residues: CASSLAKTSGTDTQYF. As DNA, the CDR3 is TGCGCCAGCAGCTTGGCCAAAACTAGCGGGACAGATACGCAGTATTTT.

The rearrangement links TRBV6-1 to TRBJ2-5; no definite D call. V was cut by 8 bases and J by 5 bases, with 15 bases left in between. Germline assignment: CDR1 MNHNS and CDR2 SASEGT. There are 13 residues in the CDR3. In DNA, the CDR3 is TGTGCCAGCTCGTGGAGTACTTGGGAGACCCAGTACTTC. This sequence encodes CASSWSTWETQYF.

This chain links TRBV18 with TRBJ1-5; 9 positions match TRBD1. Germline lookup yields CDR1 KGHSH and CDR2 LQKENI. The CDR3 sequence is 18 residues long. Losses at the gene ends were 4 bases for V and 1 base for J; bases not matched to a gene: 11. The CDR3 loop is CASSRKPGQGYSNQPQHF. The CDR3 DNA sequence: TGTGCCAGCTCACGAAAGCCGGGACAGGGATACAGCAATCAGCCCCAGCATTTT.

V gene TRBV6-1 combines with J gene TRBJ1-4; D is uncertain. CDR3 size: 13 residues. Germline assignment: CDR1 MNHNS and CDR2 SASEGT. V dropped 6 bases and J dropped 8 bases, with 13 bases sitting between them. The CDR3 coding sequence is TGTGCCAGCAGGACCGGGAGAGAGGAAAAACTGTTTTTT. It is translated as CASRTGREEKLFF.

The rearrangement joins TRBV5-4 to TRBJ2-7, with TRBD2 as a possible D gene (7 bases). The CDR3 loop spans 16 amino acids. Looked up from germline, CDR1 is SGHNT and CDR2 is YYREEE (reference sequence). The V and J ends lost 4 bases and 1 base respectively, with 18 bases between them. DNA of the CDR3: TGTGCCAGCAGCCCGGCGGGGGCTAGCGTTTCCTACGAGCAGTACTTC. Residues: CASSPAGASVSYEQYF. Filled out from reference TRBV5-4 and TRBJ2-7, the complete variable domain reads ETGVTQSPTHLIKTRGQQVTLRCSSQSGHNTVSWYQQALGQGPQFIFQYYREEENGRGNFPPRFSGLQFPNYSSELNVNALELDDSALYLCASSPAGASVSYEQYFGPGTRLTVT.